The 19 T cell receptor beta chains listed next were all sequenced from one sample in a study of CD8 T cell repertoires and HIV-1 epitope variants. Data came from immunoSEQ multiplex PCR; TCRdb stores just in-frame clones and leaves some out. The repertoire holds over 90,000 clones, with around 75% as singletons. Sequencing was performed on uncultured baseline CD8+ T cells from peripheral blood mononuclear cells (PBMCs). These receptors were taken from a male donor with HIV.

The chain links TRBV19 to TRBJ1-6; 9 bases fit TRBD1. Germline V gene lookup returns CDR1 LNHDA and CDR2 SQIVND (reference sequence). CDR3 length: 13 residues. V shed 8 bases and J 6 bases; nucleotides not matched to a gene: 2. CDR3 in DNA: TGTGCCAGTTCGGACAGGGGTAATTCACCCCTCCACTTT. Residues: CASSDRGNSPLHF.

The V call is TRBV19, the J call TRBJ2-7; D unresolved. This CDR3 region has 15 residues. Germline CDR1 is LNHDA and CDR2 is SQIVND (reference sequence). Deletions cut 3 bases from V and 4 bases from J, with 16 bases between. CDR3: CASSMGLEPPYEQYF. For the CDR3, the DNA is TGTGCCAGTAGTATGGGCCTAGAGCCTCCGTACGAGCAGTACTTC.

The J gene is TRBJ2-2, the V gene TRBV7-6, with a weak D call TRBD2 (5 bases). The CDR3 consists of 12 residues. Between the trimmed V and J ends, which lost 6 bases and 9 bases, there was a span of 11 bases. CDR1 is SGHVS, CDR2 FNYEAQ, per germline. The chain's CDR3 is CASSRPGWELFF. CDR3 nucleotide sequence: TGTGCCAGCAGTCGCCCGGGATGGGAGCTGTTTTTT.

As regards this clone: Sequence at one end of the junction differs from germline and may be a read error. The CDR3: CASSLVGGNGLF. The CDR3 DNA sequence: TGCGCCAGCAGCTTGGTCGGGGGGAATGGACTCTTC. This chain joins TRBV5-1 and TRBJ2-1, with TRBD2 matching over 7 bases. CDR1 and CDR2 from the germline V gene are SGHRS and YFSETQ. The CDR3 has 12 amino acids.

V and J are TRBV6-1 and TRBJ2-1; tentative D call: TRBD1 (6 bases). Germline V gives CDR1 MNHNS, CDR2 SASEGT. V gave up 6 bases and J gave up 0 bases, with 12 bases separating them. CDR3 length equals 15 residues. The DNA of the CDR3 is TGTGCCAGCAGAGAGCAGGGGAGCTCCTACAATGAGCAGTTCTTC. Its protein product is CASREQGSSYNEQFF.

The rearrangement joins TRBV7-6 to TRBJ2-3; 7 bases fit TRBD2. The J segment lost 4 bases and the V segment lost 0 bases, leaving 4 bases of the junction unmatched. Germline V gene data show CDR1 as SGHVS and CDR2 as FNYEAQ. This CDR3 spans 15 amino acids. CDR3 sequence (DNA): TGTGCCAGCAGCTTAGCGGCGGGAGCACCAGATACGCAGTATTTT. This sequence encodes CASSLAAGAPDTQYF.

The chain links TRBV11-2 to TRBJ2-4, with D possibly matching TRBD1 (5 bases). CDR1 SGHAT and CDR2 FQNNGV come from the germline V gene. The germline V and J ends were trimmed by 5 bases and 6 bases, with 17 bases remaining between them. The length of the CDR3 is 15 residues. The CDR3 DNA is TGTGCCAGCAGCCCCACCGCAGGGTTGGGAAACATTCAGTACTTC. Encoded protein: CASSPTAGLGNIQYF.

This rearrangement joins TRBV5-5 to TRBJ1-3; no definite D call. The germline gives CDR1 SGHKS, CDR2 YYEKEE (reference sequence). The V end was cut by 6 bases, the J end by 4 bases, with 17 bases between. The CDR3 covers 15 residues. The CDR3, as DNA: TGTGCCAGCACTTCCTCAACACTAGGGGGAAACACCATATATTTT. Protein sequence: CASTSSTLGGNTIYF.

This chain connects TRBV5-1 to TRBJ2-7, with TRBD2 identical over 8 bases. This CDR3 comprises 15 residues. J lost 0 bases, V lost 6 bases, and 8 bases had no gene match. Germline-derived CDR1 and CDR2 are SGHRS and YFSETQ. The CDR3: CASKEDSGASYEQYF. CDR3 coding DNA: TGCGCCAGCAAGGAGGATAGCGGGGCCTCCTACGAGCAGTACTTC.

V is TRBV6-1 and J is TRBJ2-2, with 7 bases that match TRBD1. The CDR3 runs 13 residues. The germline V gene has CDR1 MNHNS and CDR2 SASEGT. The J segment lost 3 bases and the V segment lost 8 bases, leaving 3 bases of the junction unmatched. This CDR3 is CASGDRYTGELFF. CDR3 bases: TGTGCCAGCGGGGACAGATACACCGGGGAGCTGTTTTTT.

A few counts support this clone. This rearrangement joins TRBV5-6 to TRBJ1-2, with TRBD1 matching 7 bases. The CDR3 totals 15 residues. CDR1 is SGHDT and CDR2 is YYEEEE in the germline V gene. V shed 4 bases and J 4 bases; nucleotides not matched to a gene: 10. The CDR3 nucleotides read TGTGCCAGCAGCCAAGGAGGGGGCCCGATCTATGGCTACACCTTC. This translates into CASSQGGGPIYGYTF.

This clone was observed once. The J gene is TRBJ2-2, the V gene TRBV7-6; D gene ambiguous. CDR1 and CDR2 from the germline V gene are SGHVS and FNYEAQ. Trimming removed 2 bases from V and 1 base from J, with 5 bases in between. CDR3 length: 14 residues. CDR3 coding DNA: TGTGCCAGCAGCTTAATCCAGAACACCGGGGAGCTGTTTTTT. Translating it yields CASSLIQNTGELFF.

This chain joins TRBV19 and TRBJ2-7; 7 bases match TRBD2. The CDR3 has 16 residues. Germline lookup yields CDR1 LNHDA and CDR2 SQIVND (reference sequence). Trimming took 5 bases from V and 0 from J; bases not matched to a gene: 10. Here the CDR3 reads CASSPRGRGSSYEQYF. For the CDR3, the DNA is TGTGCCAGTAGTCCCAGAGGGCGGGGGAGCTCCTACGAGCAGTACTTC.

The chain recombines TRBV19 with TRBJ2-7, with 11 bases that match TRBD2. Germline trimming cut 5 bases from V and 2 bases from J; bases unmatched to any gene: 5. The CDR3 contains 15 residues. Germline CDR1 reads LNHDA; CDR2 reads SQIVND (reference sequence). In nucleotides, the CDR3 is TGTGCCAGTAGTCCCTTAGCGGGAGGGCCCTACGAGCAGTACTTC. The encoded protein is CASSPLAGGPYEQYF. Full variable domain (outside the CDR3, taken from reference TRBV19 and TRBJ2-7): DGGITQSPKYLFRKEGQNVTLSCEQNLNHDAMYWYRQDPGQGLRLIYYSQIVNDFQKGDIAEGYSVSREKKESFPLTVTSAQKNPTAFYLCASSPLAGGPYEQYFGPGTRLTVT.

V is TRBV4-3 and J is TRBJ1-3; the D is unclear. Germline lookup yields CDR1 LGHNA and CDR2 YSLEER. This CDR3 contains 14 residues. V lost 2 bases, J lost 1 base, and 6 bases lay in between. This chain's CDR3 is CASSQFQSGNTIYF. CDR3 DNA sequence: TGCGCCAGCAGCCAATTCCAGTCTGGAAACACCATATATTTT.

This clone is a singleton in its sample. This chain uses TRBV30 with TRBJ2-1; perhaps D is TRBD1 or TRBD2 (5 bases each). CDR3 length equals 17 residues. From germline, CDR1 is GTSNPN and CDR2 SVGIG (reference sequence). Trimming stripped 7 bases from V and 6 bases from J, with 28 bases between. The CDR3 region is CASNGPWDAPTSNEQFF. The CDR3 DNA follows: TGTGCCTCCAACGGGCCCTGGGACGCACCGACCTCCAATGAGCAGTTCTTC.

The V and J genes are TRBV30 and TRBJ1-2, with TRBD1 matching 10 bases. Germline V gene lookup returns CDR1 GTSNPN and CDR2 SVGIG (reference sequence). V lost 2 bases, J lost 7 bases, and 7 bases stayed unmatched. The CDR3 sequence is 14 residues long. CDR3 sequence (DNA): TGTGCCTGGAGTTTCGGACAGGGGGTTTTTGGCTACACCTTC. Amino acids: CAWSFGQGVFGYTF.

Only one count was recorded for this clone. J is TRBJ1-1 and V is TRBV18, with a possible D match to TRBD1 (6 bases). This CDR3 comprises 17 residues. Per the germline V gene, CDR1 is KGHSH and CDR2 is LQKENI. V was clipped by 3 bases and J by 1 base, with 18 bases between them. The CDR3 bases are TGTGCCAGCTCACCCGGGACGGGGGGCTTTGGGAACACTGAAGCTTTCTTT. Protein: CASSPGTGGFGNTEAFF.

The chain joins TRBV7-9 to TRBJ2-7, with D perhaps TRBD2 (7 bases). Germline V gene sequence: CDR1 SEHNR, CDR2 FQNEAQ (reference sequence). The length of the CDR3 is 14 residues. V was clipped by 11 bases and J by 4 bases, with 21 bases between them. The CDR3 is CAGSRGGGLYEQYF. CDR3 coding DNA: TGTGCCGGTAGCCGTGGCGGGGGCCTTTACGAGCAGTACTTC.